One T cell receptor beta chain is described in this entry. The read gets to within 3 residues of the CDR3 end, and the germline J gene fills in the rest. Clones were sequenced by immunoSEQ multiplex PCR, and TCRdb holds only the in-frame ones, with some missing. Its listing shows 15,000 to 20,000 clones. The CDR3 covers 15 residues. Trimming at V came to 0 bases and at J to 4 bases, leaving 4 bases not matched to a gene. Germline values: CDR1 DFQATT, CDR2 SNEGSKA (reference sequence). This sample is part of a study of T cells in women clearing cervical HPV infection. The sample comprised blood buffy coat. The clonotype was recovered from a woman aged 18 to 69 with a cervical HPV16 infection that either progressed to CIN3+ or cleared (not recorded which). The genes are TRBV20-1 and TRBJ1-1; 11 nucleotides match TRBD1. CDR3 DNA (partial): TGCAGTGCTAGAGACCCCGGGACAGGGGGCACTGAA. It codes for CSARDPGTGGTE. From start to end, the CDR3 is CSARDPGTGGTEAFF.